These 29 T cell receptor beta chains originate from one sample sequenced in a study of OX40 agonist ivuxolimab in advanced cancers. Some clones are missing from TCRdb's copy, which holds only in-frame ones; the method was immunoSEQ multiplex PCR. The table lists roughly 60,000 clones, approximately 78% of them singletons. The sequencing used CD4+ or CD8+ T cells sorted from blood, collected in a trial of the OX40 agonist ivuxolimab. Receptors originate from an adult with an advanced solid tumor such as melanoma, head and neck, liver or kidney cancer.

The chain carries TRBV2 and TRBJ1-5; D uncertain. Germline assignment: CDR1 SNHLY and CDR2 FYNNEI. The CDR3 is 15 amino acids. Deletions cut 4 bases from V and 7 bases from J, with 17 bases between. The CDR3 bases are TGTGCCAGCAGTGGCTTCGCCGGACGGGAGCAGCCCCAGCATTTT. Its translation: CASSGFAGREQPQHF.

The CDR3 here is CASNQADRGRTEAFF. The CDR3 bases are TGCGCCAGCAACCAGGCGGACAGGGGGCGTACTGAAGCTTTCTTT. The V gene is TRBV5-1, the J gene TRBJ1-1; 11 bases align to TRBD1. V dropped 6 bases and J dropped 5; count of bases not matched to a gene: 9. The CDR3 totals 15 residues. Germline assignment: CDR1 SGHRS and CDR2 YFSETQ.

This chain links TRBV14 with TRBJ1-1, with no clear D. There are 15 residues in the CDR3. With 3 bases removed from V and 3 bases from J, the gap between germline ends came to 14 bases. Germline loops: CDR1 SGHDN, CDR2 FVKESK. CDR3 sequence (DNA): TGTGCCAGCAGCCATGTCCCCTCCGGGGACACTGAAGCTTTCTTT. It encodes CASSHVPSGDTEAFF.

The chain couples TRBV5-1 to TRBJ2-5, with 7 bases lining up with TRBD1. This CDR3 is 15 amino acids long. The V gene end was trimmed by 1 base and the J gene end by 2 bases; junction bases not matched to a gene: 5. CDR1 and CDR2 from the germline V gene are SGHRS and YFSETQ. The CDR3 DNA reads TGCGCCAGCAGCTTGTTTTCAGGGGGTCAAGAGACCCAGTACTTC. It codes for CASSLFSGGQETQYF.

This clone was observed a handful of times. The rearrangement joins TRBV6-6 to TRBJ2-3, with D tentatively TRBD2 (6 bases). Trimming left V 5 bases short and J 3 bases short, with 15 bases between. Germline V gene sequence: CDR1 MNHNY, CDR2 SVGAGI (reference sequence). This CDR3 contains 15 residues. The CDR3 region is CASSPRTEGTDTQYF. For the CDR3, the DNA is TGTGCCAGCAGTCCCCGGACGGAGGGTACAGATACGCAGTATTTT.

The chain uses TRBV29-1 and TRBJ2-3; D unclear. The V gene lost 5 bases and the J gene lost 2 bases, with 8 bases spanning the gap. The CDR3 consists of 12 residues. Germline V gene lookup returns CDR1 SQVTM and CDR2 ANQGSEA. CDR3 residues: CSVLTHTDTQYF. The CDR3 bases are TGCAGCGTTCTGACTCACACAGATACGCAGTATTTT.

V gene TRBV5-1 combines with J gene TRBJ2-1, with 11 bases identical to TRBD1. V was pared by 2 bases and J by 6 bases, with 7 bases of the junction left unmatched. Germline V gene data show CDR1 as SGHRS and CDR2 as YFSETQ. The CDR3 has 16 residues. The CDR3 loop reads CASSLPGTGGSNEQFF. CDR3 sequence (DNA): TGCGCCAGCAGCTTACCTGGGACAGGGGGGAGCAATGAGCAGTTCTTC.

The V call is TRBV7-9, the J call TRBJ1-1; 7 positions match TRBD1. V shed 7 bases, J shed 5 bases, and the junction held 7 bases outside the gene matches. This CDR3 is 13 amino acids long. Germline values: CDR1 SEHNR, CDR2 FQNEAQ (reference sequence). CDR3 nucleotides: TGTGCCAGCATCCTGACAGGGTGGACTGAAGCTTTCTTT. It encodes CASILTGWTEAFF. Together with reference TRBV7-9 and TRBJ1-1, the CDR3 gives the full variable domain: DTGVSQNPRHKITKRGQNVTFRCDPISEHNRLYWYRQTLGQGPEFLTYFQNEAQLEKSRLLSDRFSAERPKGSFSTLEIQRTEQGDSAMYLCASILTGWTEAFFGQGTRLTVV.

The chain has TRBV7-9 and TRBJ2-3; TRBD2 matches 9 bases. The CDR3 runs to 13 residues. Germline V CDR1 and CDR2: SEHNR, FQNEAQ (reference sequence). J gave up 4 bases and V 8 bases, and 4 bases lay outside the gene matches. The CDR3 DNA reads as TGTGCCAGCGGAGCGGGAGGATCAGATACGCAGTATTTT. It specifies CASGAGGSDTQYF.

This chain joins TRBV5-4 and TRBJ2-7, with 9 bases fitting TRBD1. Germline CDR1 reads SGHNT; CDR2 reads YYREEE (reference sequence). This CDR3 has 13 amino acids. V lost 4 bases to trimming and J lost 6 bases; unmatched junction nucleotides: 5. The CDR3 DNA reads as TGTGCCAGCAGCCAAAGGGACAGGGTCGAGCAGTACTTC. It encodes CASSQRDRVEQYF.

The genes are TRBV9 and TRBJ2-1; no clear D. The CDR3 has 15 residues. With 4 bases removed from V and 6 bases from J, the gap between germline ends came to 17 bases. Per the germline V gene, CDR1 is SGDLS and CDR2 is YYNGEE. CDR3 sequence reads: CASSSTDWLGNEQFF. CDR3 bases: TGTGCCAGCAGCTCCACCGACTGGCTAGGCAATGAGCAGTTCTTC.

V usage is TRBV11-3 and J usage is TRBJ2-7; 7 bases agree with TRBD1. V shed 4 bases and J 11 bases; nucleotides not matched to a gene: 14. Looked up from germline, CDR1 is SGHNT and CDR2 is YENEEA. This CDR3 is 14 amino acids long. DNA of the CDR3: TGTGCCAGCAGCTCGACAGGGTACACAATTGCTGAGTACTTC. Translating gives CASSSTGYTIAEYF.

This rearrangement joins TRBV2 to TRBJ1-2; perhaps TRBD1 as D (5 bases). The germline V and J ends were trimmed by 6 bases and 2 bases, with 7 bases remaining between them. This CDR3 spans 12 amino acids. The germline CDR1 and CDR2 sequences are SNHLY and FYNNEI. The CDR3 is CASRGENYGYTF. As DNA, the CDR3 is TGTGCCAGCAGGGGGGAGAACTATGGCTACACCTTC.

The V gene is TRBV5-4, the J gene TRBJ1-2, with 12 bases lining up with TRBD1. V gave up 4 bases and J gave up 3 bases; unmatched junction bases: 10. Germline CDR1 SGHNT, CDR2 YYREEE (reference sequence). The CDR3 length is 17 residues. CDR3 nucleotide sequence: TGTGCCAGCAGCCCCTCCCTAGGGACAGGGGGCGACTATGGCTACACCTTC. It yields the protein CASSPSLGTGGDYGYTF. Based on the CDR3 plus reference TRBV5-4 and TRBJ1-2, the full variable domain is ETGVTQSPTHLIKTRGQQVTLRCSSQSGHNTVSWYQQALGQGPQFIFQYYREEENGRGNFPPRFSGLQFPNYSSELNVNALELDDSALYLCASSPSLGTGGDYGYTFGSGTRLTVV.

The gene calls are TRBV11-2 and TRBJ2-5, with TRBD2 matching over 10 bases. The junction had 6 bases not matched to a gene; V was cut back by 4 bases and J by 7 bases. CDR1 and CDR2 (germline): SGHAT, FQNNGV. This CDR3 comprises 14 residues. CDR3 sequence (DNA): TGTGCCAGCAGCTCGACTAGCGGGTTAGTGACCCAGTACTTC. Its protein is CASSSTSGLVTQYF. The full variable domain, with the rest looked up from reference TRBV11-2 and TRBJ2-5, is EAGVAQSPRYKIIEKRQSVAFWCNPISGHATLYWYQQILGQGPKLLIQFQNNGVVDDSQLPKDRFSAERLKGVDSTLKIQPAKLEDSAVYLCASSSTSGLVTQYFGPGTRLLVL.

V and J are TRBV30 and TRBJ2-1; 16 nucleotides agree with TRBD2. CDR1 and CDR2 from the germline V gene are GTSNPN and SVGIG (reference sequence). There are 22 residues in the CDR3. V gave up 1 base and J gave up 2 bases; unmatched junction bases: 17. CDR3 loop: CAWSGTTLRGTSGRGAYNEQFF. The CDR3 nucleotides read TGTGCCTGGAGTGGGACCACCCTCAGAGGGACTAGCGGGAGGGGGGCCTACAATGAGCAGTTCTTC.

The chain has TRBV7-3 and TRBJ2-1; D remains ambiguous. The germline V gene has CDR1 SGHTA and CDR2 FQGTGA. Trimming took off 5 bases at V and 2 bases at J, with 4 bases between the two ends. The CDR3 extends over 12 amino acids. CDR3 DNA sequence: TGTGCCAGCAGCCAGACCTACAATGAGCAGTTCTTC. Encoded protein: CASSQTYNEQFF.

The chain is built from TRBV6-1 and TRBJ1-2; 8 positions agree with TRBD1. The CDR3 contains 13 residues. The V segment lost 5 bases and the J segment 8 bases; nucleotides outside the gene matches: 7. Germline CDR1 reads MNHNS; CDR2 reads SASEGT. The CDR3 loop is CASSLNRGTGYTF. In DNA, the CDR3 is TGTGCCAGCAGTCTAAACAGGGGGACCGGCTACACCTTC.

The rearrangement links TRBV30 to TRBJ1-2; possible D gene TRBD1, 6 bases. Trimming removed 2 bases at V and 4 bases at J, with 14 bases between. This CDR3 spans 14 amino acids. Per the germline V gene, CDR1 is GTSNPN and CDR2 is SVGIG (reference sequence). Here the CDR3 reads CAWSRTGTRYGYTF. The CDR3 DNA reads TGTGCCTGGAGTCGAACAGGGACGCGCTATGGCTACACCTTC. The whole variable domain, remainder taken from reference TRBV30 and TRBJ1-2, is SQTIHQWPATLVQPVGSPLSLECTVEGTSNPNLYWYRQAAGRGLQLLFYSVGIGQISSEVPQNLSASRPQDRQFILSSKKLLLSDSGFYLCAWSRTGTRYGYTFGSGTRLTVV.

This clone was seen a handful of times. The gene calls are TRBV7-3 and TRBJ2-2, with TRBD1 as a possible D gene (6 bases). Germline values: CDR1 SGHTA, CDR2 FQGTGA. V was shortened by 5 bases and J by 1 base, with 14 bases between the two germline ends. The CDR3 spans 16 residues. The CDR3 sequence is CASSGQGPQNTGELFF. The CDR3 nucleotides are TGTGCCAGCAGCGGCCAGGGGCCCCAGAACACCGGGGAGCTGTTTTTT.

The V gene is TRBV7-9, the J gene TRBJ2-5; a possible D gene is TRBD1 (7 bases). The CDR3 spans 16 residues. V dropped 4 bases and J dropped 2 bases, with 17 bases sitting between them. Germline CDR1 SEHNR, CDR2 FQNEAQ (reference sequence). The CDR3 bases are TGTGCCAGCAGCTCAGGGAGGTGGACAGGACAAGAGACCCAGTACTTC. It codes for CASSSGRWTGQETQYF.

The gene calls are TRBV5-1 and TRBJ2-5, with D tentatively TRBD2 (6 bases). Germline V CDR1 and CDR2: SGHRS, YFSETQ. V gave up 5 bases and J gave up 5 bases, with 13 bases separating them. The CDR3 runs to 13 residues. CDR3 sequence (DNA): TGCGCCAGCAGGGACTACCCGGGGGAGACCCAGTACTTC. This translates into CASRDYPGETQYF.

The rearrangement joins TRBV28 to TRBJ1-5; D remains ambiguous. V was pared by 4 bases and J by 7 bases, with 20 bases between. The germline CDR1 and CDR2 sequences are MDHEN and SYDVKM. CDR3 size: 16 residues. DNA for the CDR3: TGTGCCAGCAGTTCCCCAGTGATGCCCGTCGGGCAGCCCCAGCATTTT. It encodes CASSSPVMPVGQPQHF. The whole variable domain, filled in from reference TRBV28 and TRBJ1-5, reads DVKVTQSSRYLVKRTGEKVFLECVQDMDHENMFWYRQDPGLGLRLIYFSYDVKMKEKGDIPEGYSVSREKKERFSLILESASTNQTSMYLCASSSPVMPVGQPQHFGDGTRLSIL.

The rearrangement joins TRBV19 to TRBJ2-4, with a possible D match to TRBD2 (5 bases). This CDR3 has 15 residues. Germline values: CDR1 LNHDA, CDR2 SQIVND (reference sequence). Deletions cut 5 bases from V and 0 bases from J, with 11 bases between. CDR3 region: CASSGQRIAKNIQYF. In DNA form, the CDR3 reads TGTGCCAGTAGTGGTCAGCGGATAGCCAAAAACATTCAGTACTTC.

V and J are TRBV2 and TRBJ1-4; D remains ambiguous. The V and J ends lost 1 base and 8 bases respectively, with 17 bases between them. The CDR3 has 16 amino acids. Germline V gives CDR1 SNHLY, CDR2 FYNNEI. In DNA form, the CDR3 reads TGTGCCAGCAGTGAAGGGAGAGGGTTTGTGTTGGAAAAACTGTTTTTT. Translated, it gives CASSEGRGFVLEKLFF.

The chain couples TRBV5-1 to TRBJ1-2; possibly TRBD1 for D (6 bases). V gave up 0 bases and J gave up 10 bases, with 13 bases separating them. The CDR3 is made up of 13 amino acids. Germline V CDR1 and CDR2: SGHRS, YFSETQ. The CDR3 DNA is TGCGCCAGCAGCTTGGTTCTCAGGGGTGACTACACCTTC. Translated, it gives CASSLVLRGDYTF.

This clone was seen only once. The J gene is TRBJ1-2, the V gene TRBV7-9; D is ambiguous. This CDR3 spans 14 amino acids. V was clipped by 3 bases and J by 4 bases, with 12 bases between them. CDR1 SEHNR and CDR2 FQNEAQ come from the germline V gene (reference sequence). The DNA for the CDR3 is TGTGCCAGCAGCTTCACTGCTACGAGCTATGGCTACACCTTC. This codes for CASSFTATSYGYTF. Supplemented by reference TRBV7-9 and TRBJ1-2, the full variable domain reads DTGVSQNPRHKITKRGQNVTFRCDPISEHNRLYWYRQTLGQGPEFLTYFQNEAQLEKSRLLSDRFSAERPKGSFSTLEIQRTEQGDSAMYLCASSFTATSYGYTFGSGTRLTVV.

This rearrangement joins TRBV5-4 to TRBJ1-1; D not certain. Germline V gene data show CDR1 as SGHNT and CDR2 as YYREEE (reference sequence). This CDR3 spans 16 amino acids. Between the trimmed V and J ends, which lost 6 bases and 4 bases, there was a span of 22 bases. The CDR3 sequence: CASNFGLADLGTEAFF. DNA of the CDR3: TGTGCCAGCAACTTTGGGCTGGCGGACCTGGGCACTGAAGCTTTCTTT.

Only a few counts were recorded for this clone. The chain joins TRBV7-9 to TRBJ2-3, with D unclear. The ends were cut back, 5 bases at V and 3 bases at J, with 21 bases in the middle. Germline V gene lookup returns CDR1 SEHNR and CDR2 FQNEAQ (reference sequence). CDR3 size: 17 residues. The CDR3 reads CASSVASRGVVTDTQYF. For the CDR3, the DNA is TGTGCCAGCAGCGTTGCCTCCCGCGGAGTTGTTACAGATACGCAGTATTTT.